Included here is one T cell receptor beta chain sequence, with context. Its antigen is currently not known. No clone much larger than this one lies a single base away; base qualities are absent. At the junction V is shortened by 5 bases and J by 5 bases; bases outside the gene matches: 10. Including cysteine and phenylalanine, the CDR3 has 15 amino acids. Just the 45-base CDR3 DNA is kept, in frame starting at base 1. The germline V gene specifies SGHAT as CDR1 and FQNNGV as CDR2. The donors were roughly 39 Caucasian individuals from Russia, aged roughly 6 to 100 years, who were systemically healthy. Each donor gave 8 to 10 milliliters of peripheral blood, collected into EDTA-treated Vacutainer tubes. Ficoll-Paque density-gradient centrifugation was used to isolate PBMCs, with at least 6.5 million per sample. Total RNA was extracted from PBMCs with Trizol reagent, with at least 5.5 micrograms obtained per sample. For every donor, flow cytometry on a PBMC aliquot measured the percentage of naive CD45RAhigh/CD27high T cells.

This sample was included in a study of blood T cells in healthy people across ages (dated by TCRdb to about 2015). For the wider study: In model experiments, template switching captured roughly one uniquely barcoded TCR beta cDNA molecule for every two T cells. To avoid experimental bias, donors of different ages were randomly spread across the sequencing lanes. Two additional independent replicas of 1 million unique cDNA reads from the same blood draw were analyzed for two donors (one aged 18 to 29 and one aged 80 or older). Donors were grouped into four age groups: young (average approximately 16 years), middle-aged (about 40), aged (around 60) and long-lived (about 90). Using deep sequencing normalized with unique cDNA molecular identifiers, the study measured how TCR beta repertoire diversity changes with age.

Libraries came from 5' RACE. TCRdb names Illumina HiSeq 2500 as the instrument used. A second PCR of roughly 7 to 11 cycles was performed with a sample-barcoded 5' primer and a J-beta primer mix. Each TCR beta cDNA molecule received a unique molecular identifier from a template-switch 5' adaptor carrying 12 random nucleotides. At least 3 million CDR3-containing paired-end reads were obtained from each sample. First-strand cDNA synthesis was performed from all RNA using the Mint cDNA synthesis kit, with priming by a TRBC-specific oligonucleotide. Following uracil-DNA glycosylase treatment, all cDNA underwent a first 18-cycle PCR with the universal primers M1SS and BC2_uni_R. As for the authors' bioinformatics: For normalization, 1 million high-quality reads, each with a distinct molecular identifier, were randomly selected from each sample. Instead of being binned into consensus sequences, reads that shared molecular identifiers were thrown out. MiTCR, set to a Q25 quality threshold and the strictest error-elimination algorithm, was used for CDR3 identification, clonotype clustering and error correction. A nonparametric unseen species model with Euler transformation was used to estimate lower-bound total TCR beta diversity. Using fastp at Q25 and MiXCR, TCRdb reprocessed the public reads and kept productive beta chains. Under each unique CDR3 protein, matching rows form one entry showing the most common genes and DNA. For this entry, the V and J calls and clone size follow TCRdb and not the study's own pipeline. The sample data list 1,500,000 or so distinct CDR3 sequences, and roughly 59% of these were observed just once. Jointly, the top ten make up over 5.5% of the sample.

On the study overall, not on this receptor specifically: Observed TCR beta diversity correlated strongly with the percentage of naive T cells measured by flow cytometry. Observed TCR beta diversity per million T cells fell roughly linearly with age, and a significant reduction was already apparent by age roughly 40. Conclusive comparison of naive and antigen-experienced compartments was prevented by the profiling of bulk unsorted PBMCs. The long-lived group showed more naive CD4+ T cells, fewer expanded clones and increased TCR diversity than the aged group, suggesting age selection. The CMV infection status of donors was not known, potentially confounding age-related changes in expanded clonotypes. Estimates of total diversity from one million sequenced T cells were regarded as lower bounds and underestimates.

The chain is made from TRBV11-2 and TRBJ2-5; TRBD1 matches 8 bases in the middle. This receptor was taken from a man in his late teens or twenties in good health. The sample was blood. The sequenced DNA: TGTGCCAGCAGCAAAGGGGCAGGGGGCGGTGAGACCCAGTACTTC. Its amino acids are CASSKGAGGGETQYF. The CDR3 plus the reference TRBV11-2 and TRBJ2-5 genes for the other parts give the full variable domain: EAGVAQSPRYKIIEKRQSVAFWCNPISGHATLYWYQQILGQGPKLLIQFQNNGVVDDSQLPKDRFSAERLKGVDSTLKIQPAKLEDSAVYLCASSKGAGGGETQYFGPGTRLLVL.